This is a list of T cell receptor beta chains from one sample in a study of blood T cell repertoires in COVID-19. Libraries were prepared by immunoSEQ multiplex PCR; TCRdb keeps only in-frame clonotypes and omits some of them. The sample carries 140,000 to 150,000 clones, 85% to 90% recorded once. The sample was peripheral blood. The source of these receptors is a young man with COVID-19, enrolled during active disease. Each CDR3 is given with its conserved first and last residue. D genes are given only for firm matches. The size of a clone is reported for some rows only, either as once, few or many, or as a class for expanded clones.

J	size	V	D	DNA	CDR3
TRBJ1-2	NA	TRBV19	TRBD1	TGTGCCAGAAACCTGGGACAGGGGGCAGGAGACCTCTATGGCTACACCTTC	CARNLGQGAGDLYGYTF
TRBJ2-2	NA	TRBV7-3	TRBD2	TGTGCCAGCAGCCCATTAGCGGGAGCCGGGGAGCTGTTTTTT	CASSPLAGAGELFF
TRBJ1-5	NA	TRBV6-2/TRBV6-3	NA	TGTGCCAGCAGTTACCGAGCAGGCCCCCTTAGCAATCAGCCCCAGCATTTT	CASSYRAGPLSNQPQHF
TRBJ2-3	NA	TRBV25-1	TRBD1	TGTGCCAGCAGTGAGGGACAGGCCTCGACCACAGATACGCAGTATTTT	CASSEGQASTTDTQYF
TRBJ2-7	NA	TRBV28	NA	TGTGCCAGCAGTTGGACAGACTACGAGCAGTACTTC	CASSWTDYEQYF
TRBJ2-3	NA	TRBV7-3	TRBD2	TGTGCCAGCAGCTTAGCGGGAGTAAACACAGATACGCAGTATTTT	CASSLAGVNTDTQYF
TRBJ1-2	NA	TRBV7-9	NA	TGTGCCAGCACCGCAGACAGGACCTATGGCTACACCTTC	CASTADRTYGYTF
TRBJ1-5	NA	TRBV5-6	NA	TGTGCCAGCAGCGCAGGGGTTGGCTATCAGCCCCAGCATTTT	CASSAGVGYQPQHF
TRBJ2-7	NA	TRBV7-9	NA	TGTGCCAGCAGCTTAAGTGGCAGGGGCTACGAGCAGTACTTC	CASSLSGRGYEQYF
TRBJ2-5	NA	TRBV20-1	NA	TGCAGTGCTAGTGGAGGCTACCAAGAGACCCAGTACTTC	CSASGGYQETQYF
TRBJ2-2	NA	TRBV18	NA	TGTGCCAGCTCACCACTAGCCGAGAACACCGGGGAGCTGTTTTTT	CASSPLAENTGELFF
TRBJ1-2	NA	TRBV28	NA	TGTGCCAGCAGCCTACAGGGTCAGCACGCCCTCTATGGCTACACCTTC	CASSLQGQHALYGYTF
TRBJ1-2	once	TRBV28	NA	TGTGCCAGCAGAGCTCCGGGAGGGGACTATGGCTACACCTTC	CASRAPGGDYGYTF
TRBJ1-2	NA	TRBV9	TRBD1	TGTGCCAGCAGCATACAGGACAGGGGGCAAGGAGGCTACACCTTC	CASSIQDRGQGGYTF
TRBJ1-4	NA	TRBV30	NA	TGTGCCTGGAGTGTCTACGCCGCAACTAATGAAAAACTGCTTTTT	CAWSVYAATNEKLLF
TRBJ2-7	NA	TRBV3-1/TRBV3-2	NA	TGTGCCAGCAGCCAACTGGAGGGGGCGACCCCCTACGAGCAGTACTTC	CASSQLEGATPYEQYF
TRBJ2-3	NA	TRBV11-2	TRBD2	TGTGCCAGCAGCGCAGGGACTAGCGGGAGGGGCCCGATTCGTACGCAGTATTTT	CASSAGTSGRGPIRTQYF
TRBJ1-4	once	TRBV2	TRBD1	TGTGCCAGCACCGGGACAGGGATTGGGGAAAAACTGTTTTTT	CASTGTGIGEKLFF
TRBJ2-2	NA	TRBV29-1	NA	TGCAGCGTTTATTGGCAGGGCGGCGGGGAGCTGTTTTTT	CSVYWQGGGELFF
TRBJ2-3	NA	TRBV4-1	NA	TGCGCCAGCAGCCAATGGGGCCCCCCCGAGGCAGATACGCAGTATTTT	CASSQWGPPEADTQYF
TRBJ1-1	NA	TRBV30	NA	TGTGCCTGGACGCGTGGACAGAAGAACACTGAAGCTTTCTTT	CAWTRGQKNTEAFF
TRBJ2-5	NA	TRBV2	NA	TGTGCCAGCAGTGAAGTGTGGGGGGACAGTAAGGAGACCCAGTACTTC	CASSEVWGDSKETQYF
TRBJ1-1	NA	TRBV4-3	NA	TGCGCCAGCAGTCCCTTACCGGGACTATTGAACACTGAAGCTTTCTTT	CASSPLPGLLNTEAFF
TRBJ1-3	NA	TRBV6-5	NA	TGTGCCAGCAGTTATAGTCCGGGTTCTGGAAACACCATATATTTT	CASSYSPGSGNTIYF
TRBJ1-3	NA	TRBV5-4	TRBD1	TGTGCCAGCAGCTTGGGGGACAGCTCTGGAAACACCATATATTTT	CASSLGDSSGNTIYF
TRBJ2-5	NA	TRBV6-5	TRBD1	TGTGCCAGCAGTTACCCAGGGGGCGGGGAGACCCAGTACTTC	CASSYPGGGETQYF
TRBJ2-1	NA	TRBV5-4	TRBD2	TGTGCCAGCAGCTTCACTAGCGGAACCTACAATGAGCAGTTCTTC	CASSFTSGTYNEQFF
TRBJ2-7	NA	TRBV20-1	TRBD2	TGCAGTGCTAGTCGGCGGGAGGGAAGCTACGAGCAGTACTTC	CSASRREGSYEQYF
TRBJ2-7	NA	TRBV28	NA	TGTGCCAGCAGTTTTACCACTTACTACGAGCAGTACTTC	CASSFTTYYEQYF
TRBJ1-5	NA	TRBV9	NA	TGTGCCAGCAGCGCATACAGGGTTGGTCAGCCCCAGCATTTT	CASSAYRVGQPQHF
TRBJ2-1	NA	TRBV11-3	TRBD2	TGTGCCAGCAGCGCGGGACTAGCCCACAATGAGCAGTTCTTC	CASSAGLAHNEQFF
TRBJ2-5	NA	TRBV3-1/TRBV3-2	TRBD2	TGTGCCAGCAGTCAGCGGGACCTCCGGGAGGAGACCCAGTACTTC	CASSQRDLREETQYF
TRBJ2-5	NA	TRBV19	NA	TGTGCCAGTAGCGCCGCCCAGGGGAGGGCCCAAGAGACCCAGTACTTC	CASSAAQGRAQETQYF
TRBJ2-5	NA	TRBV5-4	NA	TGTGCCAGCAGCCTAGACCGAGCTAGTGCGGGAAGAGAGACCCAGTACTTC	CASSLDRASAGRETQYF
TRBJ2-7	NA	TRBV27	TRBD1	TGTGCCAGCAGGAGACCGGGACAGGGTAGCTACGAGCAGTACTTC	CASRRPGQGSYEQYF
TRBJ2-2	NA	TRBV19	NA	TGTGCCAGTAGTATTCAAGCGGACACCGGGGAGCTGTTTTTT	CASSIQADTGELFF
TRBJ1-1	NA	TRBV18	NA	TGTGCCAGCTCACCACTCGAAGGGGCGAACACTGAAGCTTTCTTT	CASSPLEGANTEAFF
TRBJ2-5	NA	TRBV27	NA	TGTGCCAGCAGTTTATCGTCAGGGAAGAGAACCCAGTACTTC	CASSLSSGKRTQYF
TRBJ1-5	NA	TRBV28	NA	TGTGCCAGCAGTTTGTCGTCCAGGGCGAGCAATCAGCCCCAGCATTTT	CASSLSSRASNQPQHF
TRBJ1-6	NA	TRBV7-2	TRBD1	TGTGCCAGCAGCTTAGCGCAGGGGGCCGGGTCTTCACCCCTCCACTTT	CASSLAQGAGSSPLHF
TRBJ2-1	NA	TRBV7-9	NA	TGTGCCAGCAGCTTAGATCGGGGTCGGTCCTACAATGAGCAGTTCTTC	CASSLDRGRSYNEQFF
TRBJ2-7	NA	TRBV7-9	TRBD1	TGTGCCAGCAGCTTCTGGGAGGGACAGGGCAGTGTGGAGCAGTACTTC	CASSFWEGQGSVEQYF
TRBJ2-2	NA	TRBV9	TRBD1	TGTGCCAGCAGCGGGAAGGGACAGGAGAACACCGGGGAGCTGTTTTTT	CASSGKGQENTGELFF
TRBJ2-2	once	TRBV18	TRBD2	TGTGCCAGCTCACCTAAACTAGCGGTGAACACCGGGGAGCTGTTTTTT	CASSPKLAVNTGELFF
TRBJ1-3	NA	TRBV5-4	NA	TGTGCCAGCAGCTTGGGCGGGAGCTCTGGAAACACCATATATTTT	CASSLGGSSGNTIYF
TRBJ2-1	NA	TRBV9	TRBD2	TGTGCCAGCAGCCCAAATAGCGGGGCACTTACGTTCTTC	CASSPNSGALTFF
TRBJ1-5	NA	TRBV15	NA	TGTGCCACCAGCAGCGCGCGGGATTCCCCCTTCTCCGTTTCAGCCCGAACCCAGCATTTT	CATSSARDSPFSVSARTQHF
TRBJ2-5	NA	TRBV7-9	TRBD2	TGTGCCAGCAGGTCGGGACTAGCTTGGGAGACCCAGTACTTC	CASRSGLAWETQYF
TRBJ2-4	NA	TRBV6-5	NA	TGTGCCAGCAGCCAGGCGGCGAGGGGAGGCATTCAGTACTTC	CASSQAARGGIQYF
TRBJ2-7	NA	TRBV5-8	NA	TGTGCCAGCAGCTTCCCAGGGGCAACCTTTGAAGAGCAGTACTTC	CASSFPGATFEEQYF
TRBJ1-1	NA	TRBV9	TRBD1	TGTGCCAGCAGCGTAACAGGGGCGAACACTGAAGCTTTCTTT	CASSVTGANTEAFF
TRBJ2-1	NA	TRBV3-1/TRBV3-2	NA	TGTGCCAGCAGCCTTGGGCCCCTTACCTATGAGCAGTTCTTC	CASSLGPLTYEQFF
TRBJ1-1	few	TRBV2	NA	TGTGCCAGCAGTGTGAGGTGGGGGGAAACTGAAGCTTTCTTT	CASSVRWGETEAFF